The source of this T cell receptor beta chain is a study of T cell responses to AZD1222 COVID-19 vaccine. The study's findings and limits: Spike was spanned by vaccine-associated CD4 TCRs, which were dominant at 160-218 and 743-854. Increases in Spike-specific TCR breadth and depth were seen after two AZD1222 doses. No repertoire was sampled before or during the peak T cell response, only after it. Donors skewed white British and female; clonal diversity was possibly underestimated.

Turning to this clone: Its antigen is currently unknown.

Sequencing was performed with immunoSEQ multiplex PCR; in TCRdb, only in-frame clones are kept and a portion is missing. Among about 81,000 clones listed, around 93% were seen once. Specimen: peripheral blood, collected 28 days after the second AZD1222 dose. This TCR was recovered from an adult who received the AZD1222 COVID-19 vaccine.

The CDR3 spells CASSLAQVNYGYTF. CDR3 nucleotides: TGTGCCAGCAGTTTAGCCCAGGTTAACTATGGCTACACCTTC. This sequence joins TRBV28 and TRBJ1-2; no firm D call. Germline lookup yields CDR1 MDHEN and CDR2 SYDVKM. The CDR3 runs to 14 residues. The V end was cut by 2 bases, the J end by 1 base, with 8 bases between.